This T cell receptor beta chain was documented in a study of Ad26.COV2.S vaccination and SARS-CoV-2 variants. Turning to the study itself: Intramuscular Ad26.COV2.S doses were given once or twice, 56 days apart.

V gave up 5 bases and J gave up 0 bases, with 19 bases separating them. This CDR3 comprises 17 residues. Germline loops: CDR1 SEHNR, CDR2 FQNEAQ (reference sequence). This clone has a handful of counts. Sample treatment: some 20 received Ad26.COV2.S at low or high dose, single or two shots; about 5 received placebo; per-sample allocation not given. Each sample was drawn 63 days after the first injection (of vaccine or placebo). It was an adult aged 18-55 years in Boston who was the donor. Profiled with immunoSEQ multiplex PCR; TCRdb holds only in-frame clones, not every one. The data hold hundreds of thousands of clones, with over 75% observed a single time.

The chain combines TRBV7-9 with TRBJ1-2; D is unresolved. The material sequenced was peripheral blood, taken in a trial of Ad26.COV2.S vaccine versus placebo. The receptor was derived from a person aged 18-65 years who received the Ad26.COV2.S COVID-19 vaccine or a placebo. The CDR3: CASSPFGGPASNYGYTF. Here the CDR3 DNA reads TGTGCCAGCAGCCCCTTCGGAGGACCGGCCTCTAACTATGGCTACACCTTC.